These 6 T cell receptor beta chains share one sample of origin, sequenced in a study of tumor-infiltrating lymphocytes in primary liver carcinoma (TCRdb year 2017). Total RNA and DNA were co-extracted without cell sorting from about 19-30 mg of bulk tissue using the AllPrep DNA/RNA mini kit. TCRdb shows the sequencer as Illumina HiSeq 2500. TCRbeta-specific cDNA was reverse-transcribed from about 500 ng total RNA using a constant-region primer and ProtoScript II reverse transcriptase. TCRbeta libraries were built with three nested multiplex PCR rounds, a slightly modified ARM-PCR procedure. Each of the first two PCR rounds ran for approximately 10 cycles using multiplex TRBV1-TRBV30 forward primers together with a Cbeta reverse primer. The public reads were run again by TCRdb, first through fastp at Q25 and then through MiXCR, and only productive beta chains were kept. Each CDR3 protein gets just one entry, which takes the most common genes and DNA from the rows behind it. The sample table contains just under 95,000 distinct CDR3 sequences; only one count was recorded for approximately 68% of them. The top ten clones comprise around 27% of the sample.

Sequencing was performed on tumor-adjacent normal liver tissue. The receptors derive from a man in his forties with primary liver carcinoma and hepatitis B virus infection.

In regard to this clonotype: This clone may be a read error of a much larger clone one base away. The rearrangement joins TRBV4-1 to TRBJ1-1; D possibly corresponds to TRBD1 (5 bases). This CDR3 spans 14 amino acids. With 4 bases removed from V and 2 bases from J, the gap between germline ends came to 11 bases. Germline CDR1 reads MGHRA; CDR2 reads YSYEKL. In nucleotides, the CDR3 is TGCGCCAGCAGCCCCTCCGGGACCAACACTGAAGCTTTCTTT. It translates to CASSPSGTNTEAFF.

About this clonotype itself: A read error may explain this, as a much larger clone is one base away. The chain carries TRBV14 and TRBJ2-3, with 7 bases lining up with TRBD1. CDR1 and CDR2 (germline): SGHDN, FVKESK. The CDR3 is made up of 13 amino acids. The CDR3 here is CANSQSGGDTQYF. The DNA of the CDR3 is TGTGCCAACAGCCAGTCAGGGGGAGATACGCAGTATTTT.

As for this clonotype: One base away lies a much larger clone, so this may be a sequencing read error. The genes are TRBV6-1 and TRBJ1-2, with a weak D call TRBD1 (6 bases). The CDR3 runs to 14 residues. CDR1 is MNHNS and CDR2 is SASEGT in the germline V gene. CDR3 sequence reads: CASSEARQVYGYIF. CDR3 bases: TGTGCCAGCAGTGAAGCCCGACAGGTATATGGCTACATCTTC.

This clonotype was detected once. No conserved phenylalanine or tryptophan ends this CDR3, so it is likely a read error. V gene TRBV11-2 combines with J gene TRBJ2-1; a possible D gene is TRBD2 (6 bases). Germline V gene sequence: CDR1 SGHAT, CDR2 FQNNGV. This CDR3 region has 15 residues. V gave up 5 bases and J gave up 5 bases, with 16 bases separating them. CDR3 nucleotides: TGTGCCAGCAGCATAGGAACGGGAGTTCACAATGAGCAGTTCCTC. This codes for CASSIGTGVHNEQFL.

This clonotype has ten or more counts. This chain uses TRBV12-3 or TRBV12-4 with TRBJ2-7; 7 positions match TRBD2. The J segment lost 5 bases and the V segment lost 3 bases, leaving 1 base of the junction unmatched. The CDR3 spans 12 residues. CDR3 protein: CASSFSGDEQYF. In DNA form, the CDR3 reads TGTGCCAGCAGTTTCAGCGGGGACGAGCAGTACTTC.

With regard to this clonotype: One end of the junction is discordant with germline, which a read error may explain. J is TRBJ2-2 and V is TRBV11-3; maybe TRBD2 (5 bases). The germline gives CDR1 SGHNT, CDR2 YENEEA. The CDR3 covers 12 residues. The CDR3 DNA reads TGTGCCAGCAGCTTGACAACCGGGGAGCCGTCTTTT. Encoded protein: CASSLTTGEPSF.